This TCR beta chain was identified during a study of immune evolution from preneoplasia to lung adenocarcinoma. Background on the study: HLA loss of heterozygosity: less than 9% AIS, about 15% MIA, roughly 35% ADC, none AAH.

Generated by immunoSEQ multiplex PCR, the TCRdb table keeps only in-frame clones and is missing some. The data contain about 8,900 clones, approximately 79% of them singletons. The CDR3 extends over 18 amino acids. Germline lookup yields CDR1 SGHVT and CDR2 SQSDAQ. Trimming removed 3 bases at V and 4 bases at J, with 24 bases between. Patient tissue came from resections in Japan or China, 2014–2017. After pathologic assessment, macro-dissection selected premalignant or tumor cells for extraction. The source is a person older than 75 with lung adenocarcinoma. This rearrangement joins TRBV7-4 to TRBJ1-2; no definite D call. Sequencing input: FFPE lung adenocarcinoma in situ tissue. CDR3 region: CASSFFRHGLPRLYGYTF. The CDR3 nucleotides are TGTGCCAGCAGCTTCTTCCGCCACGGCCTCCCGAGGCTCTATGGCTACACCTTC.